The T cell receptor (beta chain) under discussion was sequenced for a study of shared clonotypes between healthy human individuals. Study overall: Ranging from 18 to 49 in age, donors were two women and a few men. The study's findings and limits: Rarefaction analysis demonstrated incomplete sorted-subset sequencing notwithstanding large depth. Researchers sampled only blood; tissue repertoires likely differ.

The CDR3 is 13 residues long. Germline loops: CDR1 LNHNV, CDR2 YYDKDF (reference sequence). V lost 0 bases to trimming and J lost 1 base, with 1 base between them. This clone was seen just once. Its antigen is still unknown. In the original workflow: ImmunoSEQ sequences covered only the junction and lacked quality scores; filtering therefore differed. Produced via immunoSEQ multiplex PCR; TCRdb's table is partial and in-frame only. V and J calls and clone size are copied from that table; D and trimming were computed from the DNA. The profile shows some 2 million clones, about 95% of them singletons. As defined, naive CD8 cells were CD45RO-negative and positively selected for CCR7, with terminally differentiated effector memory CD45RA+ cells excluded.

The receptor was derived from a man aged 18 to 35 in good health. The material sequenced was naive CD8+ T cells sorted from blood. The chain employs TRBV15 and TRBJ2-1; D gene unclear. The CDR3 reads CATSRESYNEQFF. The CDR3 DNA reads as TGTGCCACCAGCAGAGAGTCCTACAATGAGCAGTTCTTC.